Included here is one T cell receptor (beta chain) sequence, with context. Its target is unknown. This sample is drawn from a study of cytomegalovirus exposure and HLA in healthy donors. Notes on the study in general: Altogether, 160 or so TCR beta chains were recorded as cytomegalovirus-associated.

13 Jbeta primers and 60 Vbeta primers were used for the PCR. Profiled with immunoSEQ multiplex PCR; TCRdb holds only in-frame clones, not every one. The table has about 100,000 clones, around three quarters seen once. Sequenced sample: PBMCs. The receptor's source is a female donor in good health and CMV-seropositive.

The CDR3 sequence is CASSYSGGWETQYF. Written as DNA, the CDR3 is TGTGCCAGCAGTTACTCCGGGGGTTGGGAGACCCAGTACTTC. The rearrangement joins TRBV6-5 to TRBJ2-5; possible D gene TRBD2, 6 bases. There are 14 residues in the CDR3. Trimming cost V 0 bases and J 5 bases, with 10 bases left between them. Per the germline V gene, CDR1 is MNHEY and CDR2 is SVGAGI.